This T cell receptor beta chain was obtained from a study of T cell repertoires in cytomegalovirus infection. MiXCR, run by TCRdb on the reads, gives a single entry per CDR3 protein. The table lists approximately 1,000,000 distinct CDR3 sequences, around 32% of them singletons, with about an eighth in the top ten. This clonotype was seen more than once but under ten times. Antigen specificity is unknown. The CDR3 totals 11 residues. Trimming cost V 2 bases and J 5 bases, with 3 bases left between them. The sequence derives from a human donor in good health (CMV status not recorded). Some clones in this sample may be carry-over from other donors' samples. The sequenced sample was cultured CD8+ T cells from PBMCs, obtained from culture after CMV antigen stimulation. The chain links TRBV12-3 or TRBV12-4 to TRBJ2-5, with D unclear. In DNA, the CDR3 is TGTGCCAGCAGTTTATATGAGACCCAGTACTTC. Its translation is CASSLYETQYF.